This T cell receptor (beta chain) stems from a study of shared clonotypes between healthy human individuals. As for the study in general: Donors had three CD4 naive, three CD4 memory, two CD8 naive and one CD8 memory plate apiece. Study-wide results and limits: Naive subsets typically showed greater estimated richness than memory subsets. Relative to clonotypes present in all four donors, those not shared had lower generation probabilities.

As defined, naive CD8 cells were CD45RO-negative and positively selected for CCR7, with terminally differentiated effector memory CD45RA+ cells excluded. Within Nashville, Tennessee resided all donors, each a Caucasian adult. Looked up from germline, CDR1 is SEHNR and CDR2 is FQNEAQ (reference sequence). Trimming took 5 bases from V and 0 from J, leaving 10 bases between them. This CDR3 has 15 residues. Profiling relied on immunoSEQ multiplex PCR, and the TCRdb table lists in-frame clones only, not all of them. This table has about 820,000 clones, 92% appearing once. A remark on this clone: The antigen remains undetermined.

The chain uses TRBV7-9 and TRBJ1-4, with a possible D match to TRBD1 (6 bases). The source material was naive CD8+ T cells sorted from blood. The receptor was isolated from a man aged 30 to 39 in good health. In DNA form, the CDR3 reads TGTGCCAGCAGCGGGGACATAGCAACTAATGAAAAACTGTTTTTT. Translated, it gives CASSGDIATNEKLFF.